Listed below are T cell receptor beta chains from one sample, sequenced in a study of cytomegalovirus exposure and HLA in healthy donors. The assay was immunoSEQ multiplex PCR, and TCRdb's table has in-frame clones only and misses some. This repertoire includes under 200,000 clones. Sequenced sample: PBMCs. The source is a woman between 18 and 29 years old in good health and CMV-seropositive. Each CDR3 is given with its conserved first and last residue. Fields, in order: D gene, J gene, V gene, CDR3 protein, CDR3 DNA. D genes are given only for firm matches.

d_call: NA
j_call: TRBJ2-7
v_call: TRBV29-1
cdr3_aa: CSVRGTAREQYF
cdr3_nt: TGCAGCGTCCGGGGGACCGCCCGCGAGCAGTACTTC

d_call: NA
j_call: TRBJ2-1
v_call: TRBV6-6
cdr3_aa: CASSYLFRGYEQFF
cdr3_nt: TGTGCCAGCAGTTACCTTTTTCGGGGTTATGAGCAGTTCTTC

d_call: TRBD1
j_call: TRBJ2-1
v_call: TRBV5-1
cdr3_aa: CASSPRTGNEQFF
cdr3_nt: TGCGCCAGCAGCCCGCGGACAGGCAATGAGCAGTTCTTC

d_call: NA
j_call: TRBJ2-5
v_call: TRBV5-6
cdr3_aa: CASSLAQGTLQETQYF
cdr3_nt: TGTGCCAGCAGCTTGGCGCAGGGTACCTTGCAAGAGACCCAGTACTTC

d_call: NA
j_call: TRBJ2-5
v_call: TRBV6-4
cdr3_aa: CPPRETQYF
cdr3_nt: TGTCCGCCCCGGGAGACCCAGTACTTC

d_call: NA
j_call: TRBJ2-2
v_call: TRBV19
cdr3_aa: CASSISGHFTGELFF
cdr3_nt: TGTGCCAGTAGTATTTCTGGACACTTCACCGGGGAGCTGTTTTTT

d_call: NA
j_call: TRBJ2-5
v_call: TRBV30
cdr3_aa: CAWTADSTVTQYF
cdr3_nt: TGTGCCTGGACCGCGGACTCAACTGTAACCCAGTACTTC

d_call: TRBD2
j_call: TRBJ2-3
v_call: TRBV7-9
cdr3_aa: CATRLAGGPDTQYF
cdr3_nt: TGTGCCACAAGACTAGCGGGAGGACCAGATACGCAGTATTTT

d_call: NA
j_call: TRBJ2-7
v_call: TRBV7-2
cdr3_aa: CASRNPGSGEQYF
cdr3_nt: TGTGCCAGCAGGAACCCGGGGAGCGGCGAGCAGTACTTC

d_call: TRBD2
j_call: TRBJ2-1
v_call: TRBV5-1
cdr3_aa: CASSLGPGTSLGSSYNEQFF
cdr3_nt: TGCGCCAGCAGCTTGGGCCCCGGGACTAGCTTGGGGAGCTCCTACAATGAGCAGTTCTTC

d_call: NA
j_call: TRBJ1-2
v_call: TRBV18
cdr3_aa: CASSPRGSRDVVYGYTF
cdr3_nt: TGTGCCAGCTCACCAAGGGGGTCAAGGGATGTGGTCTATGGCTACACCTTC

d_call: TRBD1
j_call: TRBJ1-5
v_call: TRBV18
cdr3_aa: CASSLNRGPQPQHF
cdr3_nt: TGTGCCAGCTCCCTGAACAGGGGTCCTCAGCCCCAGCATTTT

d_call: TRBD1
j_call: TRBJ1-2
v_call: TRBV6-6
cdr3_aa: CASRPQGVGGYTF
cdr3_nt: TGTGCCAGCAGGCCACAGGGGGTCGGTGGCTACACCTTC

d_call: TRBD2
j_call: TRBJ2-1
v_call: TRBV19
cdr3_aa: CASKVAGGPREQFF
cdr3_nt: TGTGCCAGTAAGGTGGCGGGGGGGCCTAGGGAGCAGTTCTTC

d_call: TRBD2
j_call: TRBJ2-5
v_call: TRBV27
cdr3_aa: CASSYERGGPQETQYF
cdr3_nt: TGTGCCAGCAGTTATGAGCGGGGGGGCCCCCAAGAGACCCAGTACTTC

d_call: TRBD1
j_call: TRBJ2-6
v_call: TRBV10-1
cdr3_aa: CASGDRAGANVLTF
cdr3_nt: TGCGCCAGCGGCGACAGGGCTGGGGCCAACGTCCTGACTTTC

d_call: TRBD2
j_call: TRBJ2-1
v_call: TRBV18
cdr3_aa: CASSPPVILAGGDNEQFF
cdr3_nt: TGTGCCAGCTCACCACCAGTGATACTAGCGGGAGGCGACAATGAGCAGTTCTTC

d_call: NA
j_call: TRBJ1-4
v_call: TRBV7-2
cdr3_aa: CASSPGSQLEKLFF
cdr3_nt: TGTGCCAGCAGCCCCGGGTCGCAGCTTGAAAAACTGTTTTTT

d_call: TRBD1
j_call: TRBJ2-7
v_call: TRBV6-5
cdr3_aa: CASSFGTAKEQYF
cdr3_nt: TGTGCCAGCAGTTTCGGGACAGCCAAGGAGCAGTACTTC

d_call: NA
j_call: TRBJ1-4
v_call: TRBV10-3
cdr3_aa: CATTPLATNEKLFF
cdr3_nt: TGTGCCACCACTCCACTCGCAACTAATGAAAAACTGTTTTTT

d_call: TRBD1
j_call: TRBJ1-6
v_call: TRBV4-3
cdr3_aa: CASSQTYRDSNSPLHF
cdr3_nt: TGCGCCAGCAGCCAGACGTATAGGGACAGCAATTCACCCCTCCACTTT

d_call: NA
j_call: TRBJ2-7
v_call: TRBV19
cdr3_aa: CASSIGGPSYEQYF
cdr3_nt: TGTGCCAGTAGTATAGGGGGGCCGTCCTACGAGCAGTACTTC

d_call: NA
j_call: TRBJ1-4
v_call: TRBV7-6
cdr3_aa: CASSSGNEKLFF
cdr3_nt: TGTGCCAGCAGCTCCGGTAATGAAAAACTGTTTTTT

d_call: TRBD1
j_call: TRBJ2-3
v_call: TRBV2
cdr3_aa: CASRLGQGEADTQYF
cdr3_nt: TGTGCCAGCAGACTGGGACAGGGGGAGGCAGATACGCAGTATTTT

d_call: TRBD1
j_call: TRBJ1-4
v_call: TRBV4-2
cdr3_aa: CASSVDRAGEKLFF
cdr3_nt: TGTGCCAGCAGCGTCGACAGGGCGGGAGAAAAACTGTTTTTT

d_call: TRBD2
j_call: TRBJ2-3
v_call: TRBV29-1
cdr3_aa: CSVGLAGGTDTQYF
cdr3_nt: TGCAGCGTTGGACTAGCGGGAGGTACAGATACGCAGTATTTT

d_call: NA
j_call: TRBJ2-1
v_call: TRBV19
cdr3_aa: CASKRGGLDNYNEQFF
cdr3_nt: TGTGCCAGTAAACGAGGAGGGCTGGATAATTACAATGAGCAGTTCTTC

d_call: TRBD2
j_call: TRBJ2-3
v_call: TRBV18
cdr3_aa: CASSPGTSGISTDTQYF
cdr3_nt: TGTGCCAGCTCACCCGGGACTAGCGGGATAAGCACAGATACGCAGTATTTT

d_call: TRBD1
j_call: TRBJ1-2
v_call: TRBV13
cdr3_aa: CASSLSRPATGGELGYTF
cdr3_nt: TGTGCCAGCAGCTTAAGCCGTCCCGCGACAGGGGGCGAACTTGGCTACACCTTC

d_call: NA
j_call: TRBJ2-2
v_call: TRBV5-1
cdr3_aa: CASSQASAINTGELFF
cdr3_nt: TGCGCCAGCAGCCAGGCTAGCGCGATTAACACCGGGGAGCTGTTTTTT

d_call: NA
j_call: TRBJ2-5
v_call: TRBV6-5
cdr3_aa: CASRPTGQETQYF
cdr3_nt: TGTGCCAGCAGGCCCACAGGCCAAGAGACCCAGTACTTC

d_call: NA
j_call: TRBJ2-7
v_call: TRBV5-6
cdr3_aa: CASSLGFPRGEQYF
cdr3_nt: TGTGCCAGCAGCTTGGGTTTCCCTCGGGGGGAGCAGTACTTC

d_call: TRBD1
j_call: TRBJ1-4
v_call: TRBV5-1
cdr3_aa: CASSPTGGENEKLFF
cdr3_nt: TGCGCCAGCAGCCCCACAGGGGGTGAAAATGAAAAACTGTTTTTT

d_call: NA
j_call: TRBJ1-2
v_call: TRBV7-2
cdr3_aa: CASSPGTYGYTF
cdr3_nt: TGTGCCAGCAGCCCCGGGACTTATGGCTACACCTTC

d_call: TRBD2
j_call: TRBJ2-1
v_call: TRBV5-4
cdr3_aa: CASSDGRALYNEQFF
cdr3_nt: TGTGCCAGCAGTGACGGGAGGGCCCTCTACAATGAGCAGTTCTTC

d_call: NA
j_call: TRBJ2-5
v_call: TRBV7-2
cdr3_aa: CASSHTTGIQETQYF
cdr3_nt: TGTGCCAGCAGTCACACAACAGGAATCCAAGAGACCCAGTACTTC

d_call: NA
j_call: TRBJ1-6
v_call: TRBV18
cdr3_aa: CASSPPAWAVSGNSPLHF
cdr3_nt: TGTGCCAGCTCACCACCGGCTTGGGCAGTAAGCGGGAATTCACCCCTCCACTTT

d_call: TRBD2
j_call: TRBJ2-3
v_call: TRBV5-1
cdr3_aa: CASSSPAGGFSDTQYF
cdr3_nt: TGCGCCAGCAGCTCCCCAGCGGGAGGGTTCTCAGATACGCAGTATTTT

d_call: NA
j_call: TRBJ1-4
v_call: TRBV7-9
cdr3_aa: CASSLDRGAATNEKLFF
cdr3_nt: TGTGCCAGCAGCTTAGATCGGGGGGCCGCAACTAATGAAAAACTGTTTTTT

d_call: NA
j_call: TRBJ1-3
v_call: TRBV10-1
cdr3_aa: CASSPLPSGNTIYF
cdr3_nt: TGCGCCAGCAGCCCACTCCCGTCGGGAAACACCATATATTTT

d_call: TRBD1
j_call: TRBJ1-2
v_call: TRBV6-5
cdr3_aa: CASSYTGTGSNYGYTF
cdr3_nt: TGTGCCAGCAGTTACACCGGGACAGGGTCTAACTATGGCTACACCTTC

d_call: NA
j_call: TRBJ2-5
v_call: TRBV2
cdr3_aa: CASIGQGRGETQYF
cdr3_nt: TGTGCCAGCATCGGGCAGGGGAGGGGAGAGACCCAGTACTTC

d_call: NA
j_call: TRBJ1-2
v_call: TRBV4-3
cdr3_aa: CASSPFLGENYGYTF
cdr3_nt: TGCGCCAGCAGCCCCTTTCTAGGAGAAAACTATGGCTACACCTTC

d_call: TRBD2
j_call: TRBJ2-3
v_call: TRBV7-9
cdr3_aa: CASSLTSGGAADTQYF
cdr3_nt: TGTGCCAGCAGTCTTACTAGCGGGGGGGCCGCAGATACGCAGTATTTT

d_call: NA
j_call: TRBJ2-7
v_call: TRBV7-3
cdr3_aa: CASSFGPLTGNSYEQYF
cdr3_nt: TGTGCCAGCAGCTTCGGGCCATTAACAGGGAACTCCTACGAGCAGTACTTC

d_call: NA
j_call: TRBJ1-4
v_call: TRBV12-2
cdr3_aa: CARPRGQFTTNEKLFF
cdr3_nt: TGTGCAAGGCCCAGGGGTCAATTTACAACTAATGAAAAACTGTTTTTT

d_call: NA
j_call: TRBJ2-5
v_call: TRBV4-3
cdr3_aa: CASSQEGSGETQYF
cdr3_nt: TGCGCCAGCAGCCAAGAGGGCAGTGGGGAGACCCAGTACTTC

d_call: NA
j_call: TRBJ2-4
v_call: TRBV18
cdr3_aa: CASSPLDIQYF
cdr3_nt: TGTGCCAGCTCACCATTAGACATTCAGTACTTC

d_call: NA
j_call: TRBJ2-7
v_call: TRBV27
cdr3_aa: CASAAASPNYEQYF
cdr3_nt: TGTGCCAGCGCGGCGGCTAGCCCCAACTACGAGCAGTACTTC

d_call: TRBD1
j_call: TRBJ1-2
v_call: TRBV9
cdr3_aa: CASSYLDRDGYTF
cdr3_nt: TGTGCCAGCAGCTATCTCGACAGGGATGGCTACACCTTC

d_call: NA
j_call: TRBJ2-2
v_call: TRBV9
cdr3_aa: CASSVHGGNTGELFF
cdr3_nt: TGTGCCAGCAGCGTCCACGGGGGAAACACCGGGGAGCTGTTTTTT

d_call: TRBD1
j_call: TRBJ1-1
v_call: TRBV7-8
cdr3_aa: CASSPDRVWMNTEAFF
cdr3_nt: TGTGCCAGCAGCCCCGACAGGGTTTGGATGAACACTGAAGCTTTCTTT